This TCR beta chain was captured in a study of Tregs in tolerant kidney transplant recipients. TCRdb's table, derived via immunoSEQ multiplex PCR, lists solely in-frame clones and lacks some. Its table lists over a thousand clones. Germline CDR1 is LNHNV and CDR2 is YYDKDF (reference sequence). Trimming took 3 bases from V and 0 from J; bases not matched to a gene: 7. The CDR3 spans 16 residues. General study findings and limits: The small number of patients limits these findings pending further validation. For some patients, primers changed over time, blocking nucleotide-level comparison.

Note on this clone: Its matching antigen is unknown. The CDR3 end is not reached by the read, which stops 3 residues before it; the germline J gene fills it in.

Mixed chimerism was transient after nonmyeloablative marrow transplants from related graft donors. This TCR was sampled from a human patient who received a combined kidney and bone marrow transplant. Some T cells could come from the graft donor. The specimen comprised CD4+ T cells from blood (PBMCs), sampled about 15 months after the transplant. This chain joins TRBV15 and TRBJ1-1, with 7 bases identical to TRBD1. Partial CDR3 DNA: TGTGCCACCAGCAGCCACCGGGACAGTATGAACACTGAA. Protein: CATSSHRDSMNTE. The full CDR3 protein is CATSSHRDSMNTEAFF.